These 20 T cell receptor beta chains originate from one sample sequenced in a study of shared clonotypes between healthy human individuals. Naive CD8 populations comprised CD45RO-negative cells positively selected for CCR7, excluding terminally differentiated effector memory CD45RA+ cells. This table comes from immunoSEQ multiplex PCR, and its TCRdb copy is limited to in-frame clones, with some not included. This sample has about 2,100,000 clones, with around 93% found just once. Sequencing used naive CD8+ T cells from PBMCs. The receptors shown here come from a man between 18 and 35 years old in good health. Some clones in this sample may be carry-over from other donors' samples.

This rearrangement joins TRBV27 to TRBJ1-1, with TRBD1 identical over 9 bases. This CDR3 contains 15 residues. Germline V gene lookup returns CDR1 MNHEY and CDR2 SMNVEV (reference sequence). J lost 0 bases, V lost 5 bases, and 4 bases had no gene match. DNA for the CDR3: TGTGCCAGCAGTACCGGGACAGGGCTGAACACTGAAGCTTTCTTT. As protein: CASSTGTGLNTEAFF.

On this clone itself: Additional DNA sequences in this sample encode the identical CDR3. The J gene is TRBJ2-1, the V gene TRBV19; D is unresolved. This CDR3 has 12 residues. Germline CDR1 is LNHDA and CDR2 is SQIVND (reference sequence). The V gene lost 3 bases and the J gene lost 7 bases, with 7 bases spanning the gap. The CDR3 here is CASSILGNEQFF. The CDR3 DNA reads TGTGCCAGTAGTATCCTAGGGAATGAGCAGTTCTTC.

The V call is TRBV29-1, the J call TRBJ1-4; D is unclear. This CDR3 spans 13 amino acids. Per germline, CDR1 SQVTM and CDR2 ANQGSEA. With 5 bases removed from V and 4 bases from J, the gap between germline ends came to 11 bases. CDR3 bases: TGCAGCGTTCTACGGGAATTTAATGAAAAACTGTTTTTT. Translation gives CSVLREFNEKLFF.

This sequence joins TRBV5-4 and TRBJ2-7; TRBD1 might be the D (7 bases). This CDR3 comprises 15 residues. The V end was cut by 4 bases, the J end by 0 bases, with 14 bases between. The germline V gene has CDR1 SGHNT and CDR2 YYREEE (reference sequence). Here the CDR3 reads CASSGGTVSSYEQYF. DNA for the CDR3: TGTGCCAGCAGCGGCGGGACAGTAAGCTCCTACGAGCAGTACTTC.

The rearrangement uses TRBV11-2 and TRBJ2-1; the match to TRBD1 covers 7 bases. The CDR3 spans 15 residues. The V segment lost 4 bases and the J segment 0 bases; nucleotides outside the gene matches: 3. Germline assignment: CDR1 SGHAT and CDR2 FQNNGV. The CDR3 nucleotides are TGTGCCAGCAGCTGGGACAGTTCCTCCTACAATGAGCAGTTCTTC. Translation gives CASSWDSSSYNEQFF.

The count of this clone is one. The chain combines TRBV28 with TRBJ2-3; D is perhaps TRBD1 (5 bases). The CDR3 has 16 residues. V shed 6 bases and J shed 1 base, with 17 bases lying between them. CDR1 and CDR2 from the germline V gene are MDHEN and SYDVKM. The CDR3 nucleotides are TGTGCCAGCAGCACCCACAGGAGCCATGGCACAGATACGCAGTATTTT. Its protein product is CASSTHRSHGTDTQYF. Supplemented by reference TRBV28 and TRBJ2-3, the full variable domain reads DVKVTQSSRYLVKRTGEKVFLECVQDMDHENMFWYRQDPGLGLRLIYFSYDVKMKEKGDIPEGYSVSREKKERFSLILESASTNQTSMYLCASSTHRSHGTDTQYFGPGTRLTVL.

The chain links TRBV7-9 to TRBJ1-2, with 7 bases fitting TRBD1. The J segment lost 5 bases and the V segment lost 2 bases, leaving 5 bases of the junction unmatched. The germline gives CDR1 SEHNR, CDR2 FQNEAQ (reference sequence). The CDR3 totals 14 residues. The CDR3 coding sequence is TGTGCCAGCAGCTTATCTGTACAGGGGTATGGCTACACCTTC. It is translated as CASSLSVQGYGYTF.

V usage is TRBV6-6 and J usage is TRBJ2-7, with 7 bases lining up with TRBD1. The CDR3 length is 15 residues. J gave up 2 bases and V 2 bases, and 6 bases lay outside the gene matches. The germline gives CDR1 MNHNY, CDR2 SVGAGI (reference sequence). The CDR3 DNA follows: TGTGCCAGCAGTTACACCACAGGGGCCACCTACGAGCAGTACTTC. This gives the protein CASSYTTGATYEQYF.

The rearrangement uses TRBV9 and TRBJ1-1; the D gene is possibly TRBD1 (6 bases). CDR1 SGDLS and CDR2 YYNGEE come from the germline V gene. The length of the CDR3 is 16 residues. The germline V and J ends were trimmed by 4 bases and 13 bases, with 29 bases remaining between them. The DNA of the CDR3 is TGTGCCAGCAGCCCAACTTCCACCGGGACAAAAAGTAGGGGTTTCTTT. The encoded protein is CASSPTSTGTKSRGFF. The variable domain in full, with the rest retrieved from reference TRBV9 and TRBJ1-1, is DSGVTQTPKHLITATGQRVTLRCSPRSGDLSVYWYQQSLDQGLQFLIQYYNGEERAKGNILERFSAQQFPDLHSELNLSSLELGDSALYFCASSPTSTGTKSRGFFGQGTRLTVV.

CDR3 DNA sequence: TGTGCCAGCAGCTTAGATCTCCCAGCGGGACTTTACGAGCAGTACTTC. This codes for CASSLDLPAGLYEQYF. The chain has TRBV11-2 and TRBJ2-7; 7 nucleotides align to TRBD2. This CDR3 spans 16 amino acids. CDR1 is SGHAT and CDR2 is FQNNGV in the germline V gene. V was clipped by 0 bases and J by 4 bases; unmatched bases: 9.

J is TRBJ1-1 and V is TRBV28, with D hard to call. The germline CDR1 and CDR2 sequences are MDHEN and SYDVKM. The CDR3 consists of 16 residues. The germline V and J ends were trimmed by 3 bases and 2 bases, with 16 bases remaining between them. CDR3 protein: CASSFGYSLPNTEAFF. CDR3 coding DNA: TGTGCCAGCAGTTTTGGGTACTCCCTTCCTAACACTGAAGCTTTCTTT. Full variable domain (outside the CDR3, taken from reference TRBV28 and TRBJ1-1): DVKVTQSSRYLVKRTGEKVFLECVQDMDHENMFWYRQDPGLGLRLIYFSYDVKMKEKGDIPEGYSVSREKKERFSLILESASTNQTSMYLCASSFGYSLPNTEAFFGQGTRLTVV.

The CDR3 nucleotides read TGTGCCAGCAGTACTAGCGGAAGCTCCTACGAGCAGTACTTC. It specifies CASSTSGSSYEQYF. V gene TRBV2 combines with J gene TRBJ2-7; 8 bases agree with TRBD2. The CDR3 totals 14 residues. Germline V gene sequence: CDR1 SNHLY, CDR2 FYNNEI. The J segment lost 0 bases and the V segment lost 5 bases, leaving 3 bases of the junction unmatched.

The chain combines TRBV5-8 with TRBJ1-5; 7 bases are a match to TRBD1. This CDR3 region has 14 residues. Trimming removed 0 bases from V and 7 bases from J; junction bases left unmatched: 4. Germline V CDR1 and CDR2: SGHTS, YDEGEE. CDR3 amino acids: CASSLGGGGQPQHF. The DNA of the CDR3 is TGTGCCAGCAGCTTGGGAGGGGGCGGGCAGCCCCAGCATTTT.

The chain has TRBV7-2 and TRBJ2-7, with 9 bases aligning to TRBD2. J was trimmed by 3 bases and V by 4 bases; bases with no gene match: 10. Germline assignment: CDR1 SGHTA and CDR2 FQGNSA. The CDR3 runs to 16 residues. CDR3: CASSSLAGEGGYEQYF. The CDR3 bases are TGTGCCAGCAGCTCCTTAGCGGGAGAGGGGGGCTACGAGCAGTACTTC.

J is TRBJ2-3 and V is TRBV28; no clear D. Germline-derived CDR1 and CDR2 are MDHEN and SYDVKM. The CDR3 runs to 15 residues. V was cut by 8 bases and J by 8 bases, with 23 bases left in between. This CDR3 is CASLPRFIGEVTQYF. DNA for the CDR3: TGTGCCAGCCTCCCGAGGTTCATTGGGGAAGTTACGCAGTATTTT.

The chain carries TRBV27 and TRBJ2-1; D unresolved. The ends were cut back, 2 bases at V and 0 bases at J, with 14 bases in the middle. The CDR3 covers 17 residues. CDR1 is MNHEY and CDR2 is SMNVEV in the germline V gene (reference sequence). CDR3 nucleotides: TGTGCCAGCAGTTTAGTTAGGCGGTTCGGCTCCTACAATGAGCAGTTCTTC. It translates to CASSLVRRFGSYNEQFF.

This sequence joins TRBV5-1 and TRBJ2-2, with 10 bases aligning to TRBD1. V was clipped by 3 bases and J by 0 bases; unmatched bases: 14. This CDR3 comprises 20 residues. From germline, CDR1 is SGHRS and CDR2 YFSETQ. CDR3 sequence (DNA): TGCGCCAGCAGCTACCGGGACAGGGGTCGGAGAGCGGCGAACACCGGGGAGCTGTTTTTT. It translates to CASSYRDRGRRAANTGELFF.

The chain employs TRBV25-1 and TRBJ2-5, with D maybe TRBD2 (6 bases). V was shortened by 4 bases and J by 0 bases, with 12 bases between the two germline ends. The CDR3 consists of 15 residues. The germline gives CDR1 MGHDK, CDR2 SYGVNS. CDR3 region: CASSGWEVHQETQYF. The DNA for the CDR3 is TGTGCCAGCAGTGGGTGGGAGGTTCACCAAGAGACCCAGTACTTC.

This rearrangement joins TRBV9 to TRBJ2-7; 11 nucleotides match TRBD1. The CDR3 sequence is 15 residues long. Germline assignment: CDR1 SGDLS and CDR2 YYNGEE. Losses at the gene ends were 4 bases for V and 3 bases for J; bases not matched to a gene: 6. CDR3 nucleotide sequence: TGTGCCAGCAGCAGCGGGACAGGGGGACGCTACGAGCAGTACTTC. Amino acid sequence: CASSSGTGGRYEQYF. Combining the CDR3 with reference TRBV9 and TRBJ2-7 gives the whole variable domain DSGVTQTPKHLITATGQRVTLRCSPRSGDLSVYWYQQSLDQGLQFLIQYYNGEERAKGNILERFSAQQFPDLHSELNLSSLELGDSALYFCASSSGTGGRYEQYFGPGTRLTVT.

J is TRBJ2-7 and V is TRBV5-1; D unresolved. In germline, CDR1 is SGHRS, CDR2 YFSETQ. The CDR3 consists of 13 residues. Trimming left V 4 bases short and J 2 bases short, with 10 bases between. The CDR3 is CASSGGFTYEQYF. In nucleotides, the CDR3 is TGCGCCAGCAGCGGTGGTTTTACCTACGAGCAGTACTTC.